Below are 22 T cell receptor beta chains sequenced from a single sample in a study of persistence of HIV-infected CD4 T cells. Anti-CD3/anti-CD28 beads served as a nonspecific positive control stimulus. Responding CD4+ T cells were sorted by upregulation of both CD40 ligand and CD69. The libraries were made with immunoSEQ version 4 in survey mode. TCRdb's table, derived via immunoSEQ multiplex PCR, lists solely in-frame clones and lacks some. The sample consists of under 50,000 clones, more than 85% of them appearing once. No cognate antigen is known for these TCRs. The sequencing here drew on CD4+ T cells sorted from PBMCs after roughly 18-hour stimulation, taken from a patient who received antiretroviral therapy. All receptors come from an adult man with HIV who was CMV-seropositive.

The genes are TRBV19 and TRBJ2-1, with TRBD2 as a possible D gene (6 bases). Germline CDR1 is LNHDA and CDR2 is SQIVND (reference sequence). The CDR3 covers 13 residues. Trimming removed 4 bases at V and 2 bases at J, with 6 bases between. The CDR3 DNA sequence: TGTGCCAGTAGTAGGGGGGCCTACAATGAGCAGTTCTTC. As protein: CASSRGAYNEQFF. Filled out from reference TRBV19 and TRBJ2-1, the complete variable domain reads DGGITQSPKYLFRKEGQNVTLSCEQNLNHDAMYWYRQDPGQGLRLIYYSQIVNDFQKGDIAEGYSVSREKKESFPLTVTSAQKNPTAFYLCASSRGAYNEQFFGPGTRLTVL.

V usage is TRBV12-2 and J usage is TRBJ2-1; the table's D call, TRBD2, has no DNA check behind it. TRBV12-2 is a pseudogene segment. There are 15 residues in the CDR3. CDR3 sequence reads: CASRLDRRLAGEQFF. CDR3 DNA: TGTGCAAGTCGCTTAGACAGGCGACTAGCGGGTGAGCAGTTCTTC.

The chain couples TRBV25-1 to TRBJ1-2, with D possibly being TRBD1 (6 bases). The CDR3 is 17 residues long. V dropped 2 bases and J dropped 0 bases, with 16 bases sitting between them. The germline CDR1 and CDR2 sequences are MGHDK and SYGVNS. As DNA, the CDR3 is TGTGCCAGCAGTGAAGGGGGCAGGGGTAAGGCTAACTATGGCTACACCTTC. This sequence encodes CASSEGGRGKANYGYTF.

The V call is TRBV10-1, the J call TRBJ1-4; 8 bases line up with TRBD1. Germline V gene sequence: CDR1 WNHNN, CDR2 SYGVQD (reference sequence). The CDR3 runs to 15 residues. Trimming at V came to 3 bases and at J to 7 bases, leaving 7 bases not matched to a gene. CDR3 loop: CASSDRGQGLEKLFF. The CDR3 nucleotides are TGCGCCAGCAGTGACCGCGGACAGGGTCTTGAAAAACTGTTTTTT.

V and J are TRBV7-3 and TRBJ2-3; D ambiguous. This CDR3 contains 13 residues. The V gene's germline CDR1 is SGHTA and CDR2 FQGTGA. V lost 6 bases and J lost 1, with 8 bases in between. The CDR3 sequence is CASRPTGTDTQYF. CDR3 DNA sequence: TGTGCCAGCAGACCTACAGGCACAGATACGCAGTATTTT. The full variable domain, with the rest looked up from reference TRBV7-3 and TRBJ2-3, is GAGVSQTPSNKVTEKGKYVELRCDPISGHTALYWYRQSLGQGPEFLIYFQGTGAADDSGLPNDRFFAVRPEGSVSTLKIQRTERGDSAVYLCASRPTGTDTQYFGPGTRLTVL.

In nucleotides, the CDR3 is TGTGCTAGTGGTTTACAGCAGCGAGATACGCAGTATTTT. This codes for CASGLQQRDTQYF. The chain couples TRBV12-5 to TRBJ2-3, with D unclear. There are 13 residues in the CDR3. V shed 3 bases and J shed 5 bases, with 9 bases lying between them. Per the germline V gene, CDR1 is LGHNT and CDR2 is FRNRAP.

This chain uses TRBV27 with TRBJ1-4, with TRBD1 matching over 9 bases. CDR1 and CDR2 (germline): MNHEY, SMNVEV (reference sequence). This CDR3 comprises 16 residues. With V trimmed by 7 bases and J by 0 bases, 6 bases remained unmatched. In nucleotides, the CDR3 is TGTGCCAGCACCAAACAGGGGGCGGCAACTAATGAAAAACTGTTTTTT. Encoded protein: CASTKQGAATNEKLFF.

The rearrangement joins TRBV10-3 to TRBJ2-2, with 11 positions matching TRBD1. CDR3 length: 17 residues. Germline lookup yields CDR1 ENHRY and CDR2 SYGVKD. V was pared by 8 bases and J by 0 bases, with 8 bases of the junction left unmatched. The CDR3 DNA sequence: TGTGCCATCGGGGCCCGGGACAGGGGGACGAACACCGGGGAGCTGTTTTTT. Its translation: CAIGARDRGTNTGELFF.

The V call is TRBV16, the J call TRBJ2-7, with a possible D match to TRBD1 (5 bases). V lost 4 bases to trimming and J lost 5 bases, with 15 bases between them. Germline loops: CDR1 KGHSY, CDR2 FQNENV. This CDR3 has 14 residues. CDR3 sequence reads: CASSPQVAGNEQYF. Here the CDR3 DNA reads TGTGCCAGCAGCCCACAGGTGGCTGGAAACGAGCAGTACTTC.

This sequence joins TRBV3-1 (or the pseudogene TRBV3-2) and TRBJ2-7; D gene ambiguous. Germline-derived CDR1 and CDR2 are LGHDT and YNNKEL (reference sequence). The CDR3 runs to 16 residues. V gave up 0 bases and J gave up 2 bases, with 14 bases separating them. The CDR3 bases are TGTGCCAGCAGCCAAGAGCGATTAACTGGGGCCTACGAGCAGTACTTC. Translating gives CASSQERLTGAYEQYF.

V gene TRBV7-3 combines with J gene TRBJ1-1, with TRBD1 as a possible D gene (5 bases). Looked up from germline, CDR1 is SGHTA and CDR2 is FQGTGA. V shed 8 bases and J shed 7 bases, with 17 bases lying between them. The length of the CDR3 is 13 residues. The CDR3 spells CASALTPQDEAFF. The CDR3 DNA sequence: TGTGCCAGCGCCCTAACCCCACAGGATGAAGCTTTCTTT.

This clone was picked up one time. The chain is built from TRBV7-9 and TRBJ2-1, with D tentatively TRBD1 (5 bases). V was pared by 1 base and J by 14 bases, with 12 bases between. The CDR3 loop spans 12 amino acids. Germline values: CDR1 SEHNR, CDR2 FQNEAQ (reference sequence). The CDR3 DNA follows: TGTGCCAGCAGCTTAGAGGGCAGGGCGGAGTTCTTC. Its protein is CASSLEGRAEFF.

V and J are TRBV6-1 and TRBJ1-2, with a weak D call TRBD1 (5 bases). The V gene lost 0 bases and the J gene lost 8 bases, with 25 bases spanning the gap. This CDR3 is 18 amino acids long. Per germline, CDR1 MNHNS and CDR2 SASEGT. CDR3 nucleotides: TGTGCCAGCAGTGAAGCGCTGCGGGCGGGGACGTTCAAGTGGGGCTACACCTTC. It encodes CASSEALRAGTFKWGYTF.

Comments on this clone: Other nucleotide sequences in the sample specify the same CDR3. The chain recombines TRBV19 with TRBJ2-3; no definite D call. V was cut by 5 bases and J by 4 bases, with 13 bases left in between. The CDR3 is 14 amino acids. Germline CDR1 is LNHDA and CDR2 is SQIVND (reference sequence). The DNA of the CDR3 is TGTGCCAGTAGTCTCCCTGAAGGAGCAGATACGCAGTATTTT. Its protein product is CASSLPEGADTQYF.

The chain joins TRBV7-3 to TRBJ1-6; weak D call: TRBD1 (6 bases). Looked up from germline, CDR1 is SGHTA and CDR2 is FQGTGA. Trimming cost V 5 bases and J 14 bases, with 19 bases left between them. The CDR3 has 14 residues. In DNA form, the CDR3 reads TGTGCCAGCAGCCCGGGGGACATTAGTAGGGCCCTCCACTTT. Translation: CASSPGDISRALHF.

The V call is TRBV27, the J call TRBJ1-6; 9 bases agree with TRBD1. Germline values: CDR1 MNHEY, CDR2 SMNVEV (reference sequence). The CDR3 consists of 16 residues. The V segment lost 2 bases and the J segment 6 bases; nucleotides outside the gene matches: 5. CDR3 coding DNA: TGTGCCAGCAGTTTACTGAACAGGGGGCGTAATTCACCCCTCCACTTT. Translating it yields CASSLLNRGRNSPLHF.

This clone was seen a single time. This chain connects TRBV19 to TRBJ1-5; 9 bases fit TRBD1. V trimming: 10 bases; J trimming: 1 base; junction bases outside the gene matches: 8. The germline CDR1 and CDR2 sequences are LNHDA and SQIVND (reference sequence). CDR3 length: 15 residues. The DNA of the CDR3 is TGTGCCACCGATACAGGGGGCGGCAGCAATCAGCCCCAGCATTTT. It codes for CATDTGGGSNQPQHF. Using reference TRBV19 and TRBJ1-5 for the parts outside the CDR3, the full variable domain is DGGITQSPKYLFRKEGQNVTLSCEQNLNHDAMYWYRQDPGQGLRLIYYSQIVNDFQKGDIAEGYSVSREKKESFPLTVTSAQKNPTAFYLCATDTGGGSNQPQHFGDGTRLSIL.

The rearrangement joins TRBV3-1 (or the pseudogene TRBV3-2) to TRBJ2-3, with TRBD2 matching over 11 bases. The germline V gene encodes CDR1 LGHDT and CDR2 YNNKEL (reference sequence). The CDR3 extends over 16 amino acids. Germline trimming cut 2 bases from V and 4 bases from J; bases unmatched to any gene: 5. The CDR3 DNA follows: TGTGCCAGCAGCCAAATAGCGGGGGGGCCTTCAGATACGCAGTATTTT. Amino acids: CASSQIAGGPSDTQYF.

This sequence joins TRBV25-1 and TRBJ2-1, with 11 nucleotides matching TRBD2. Germline trimming cut 0 bases from V and 6 bases from J; bases unmatched to any gene: 4. This CDR3 comprises 16 residues. In germline, CDR1 is MGHDK, CDR2 SYGVNS. CDR3 coding DNA: TGTGCCAGCAGTGAATATAGCGGGGGGGCCCGCAATGAGCAGTTCTTC. This codes for CASSEYSGGARNEQFF.

V and J are TRBV7-9 and TRBJ2-5; D unclear. Trimming cost V 2 bases and J 4 bases, with 17 bases left between them. From germline, CDR1 is SEHNR and CDR2 FQNEAQ (reference sequence). CDR3 length equals 16 residues. The CDR3: CASSLWSGPSGETQYF. The CDR3 DNA follows: TGTGCCAGCAGCTTATGGTCCGGGCCTTCAGGAGAGACCCAGTACTTC.

The genes are TRBV7-8 and TRBJ2-3; 11 bases match TRBD2. Germline V CDR1 and CDR2: SGHVS, FQNEAQ. The trim removed 2 bases at V and 2 bases at J, leaving 3 bases unmatched. The CDR3 is 16 amino acids. The CDR3 bases are TGTGCCAGCAGCTTACTGACTAGCGGGGCCACAGATACGCAGTATTTT. It codes for CASSLLTSGATDTQYF.

The V and J genes are TRBV2 and TRBJ2-3; D call uncertain. The CDR3 is 17 residues long. Trimming cost V 3 bases and J 3 bases, with 19 bases left between them. Per germline, CDR1 SNHLY and CDR2 FYNNEI. In DNA form, the CDR3 reads TGTGCCAGCAGTGAGCCCTCGAGTGGGCCAGAGACAGATACGCAGTATTTT. Residues: CASSEPSSGPETDTQYF.